This TCR beta chain was captured by sequencing in a study of cytomegalovirus exposure and HLA in healthy donors. Overall study results and limits: Rates of TCR association differed by HLA locus in a later analysis, with DRB1 highest and HLA-C lowest.

As to this clone: Antigen unknown.

V was cut by 4 bases and J by 3 bases, with 16 bases left in between. This CDR3 spans 16 amino acids. CDR1 and CDR2 from the germline V gene are SGHDT and YYEEEE. Primers for the PCR totalled 60 Vbeta and 13 Jbeta. Only in-frame clones appear in the TCRdb table, and some are missing; sequencing was by immunoSEQ multiplex PCR. Its table lists approximately 110,000 clones. This chain uses TRBV5-6 with TRBJ2-2; D gene uncertain. The receptor comes from a man aged 35 to 55 in good health and CMV-seronegative. Sequencing input: PBMCs. The CDR3 DNA is TGTGCCAGCAGCCCCAGACTCTTACGGGACACCGGGGAGCTGTTTTTT. Protein sequence: CASSPRLLRDTGELFF.